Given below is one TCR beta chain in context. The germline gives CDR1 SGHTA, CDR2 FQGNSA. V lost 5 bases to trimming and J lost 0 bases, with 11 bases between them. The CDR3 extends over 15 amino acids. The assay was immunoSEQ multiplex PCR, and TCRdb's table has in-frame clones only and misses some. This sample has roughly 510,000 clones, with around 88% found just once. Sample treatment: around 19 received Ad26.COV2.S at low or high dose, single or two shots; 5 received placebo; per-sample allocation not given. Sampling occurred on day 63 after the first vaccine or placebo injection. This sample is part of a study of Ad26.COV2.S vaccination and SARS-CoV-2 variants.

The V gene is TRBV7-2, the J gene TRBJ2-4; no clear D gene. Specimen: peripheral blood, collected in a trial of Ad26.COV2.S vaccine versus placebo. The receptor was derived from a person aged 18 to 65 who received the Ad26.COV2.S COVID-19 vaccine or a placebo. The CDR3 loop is CASSPGALAKNIQYF. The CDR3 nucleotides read TGTGCCAGCAGCCCCGGAGCCCTAGCCAAAAACATTCAGTACTTC. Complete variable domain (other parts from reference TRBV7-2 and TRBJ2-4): GAGVSQSPSNKVTEKGKDVELRCDPISGHTALYWYRQSLGQGLEFLIYFQGNSAPDKSGLPSDRFSAERTGGSVSTLTIQRTQQEDSAVYLCASSPGALAKNIQYFGAGTRLSVL.